The 13 T cell receptor beta chains in this list originate from one sample, sequenced in a study of T cell repertoires in cytomegalovirus infection. No antigen has been assigned to these receptors. From the reads, TCRdb called clonotypes with MiXCR, one entry per CDR3 protein. There are some 200,000 distinct CDR3 sequences in the sample; roughly 34% occur only once, and 59% lies in the top ten. The sequenced sample was CD8+ T cells from cultured PBMCs, obtained from culture after CMV antigen stimulation. The receptors were sampled from a human donor in good health (CMV status not recorded). Some clones in this sample may be carry-over from other donors' samples.

This clonotype was seen only a few times. The chain links TRBV6-1 to TRBJ1-5; 7 bases map to TRBD1. Germline V gene data show CDR1 as MNHNS and CDR2 as SASEGT. The CDR3 length is 15 residues. The ends lost 6 bases at V and 5 bases at J; junction bases unmatched: 10. Here the CDR3 reads CASSELQGMDQPQHF. CDR3 sequence (DNA): TGTGCCAGCAGCGAATTACAGGGGATGGATCAGCCCCAGCATTTT.

This clonotype was seen repeatedly, ten times or more. The chain couples TRBV6-6 to TRBJ1-6; D may be TRBD1 (5 bases). Germline V lookup: CDR1 MNHNY, CDR2 SVGAGI (reference sequence). Deletions cut 7 bases from V and 3 bases from J, with 16 bases between. CDR3 size: 16 residues. The CDR3 protein is CASTERGVRYNSPLHF. The DNA of the CDR3 is TGTGCCAGCACCGAAAGAGGGGTTCGCTATAATTCACCCCTCCACTTT.

The chain recombines TRBV7-6 with TRBJ1-2, with a possible D match to TRBD1 (6 bases). This CDR3 is 13 amino acids long. V was pared by 4 bases and J by 4 bases, with 10 bases between. The germline gives CDR1 SGHVS, CDR2 FNYEAQ. The DNA for the CDR3 is TGTGCCAGCAGCTCCGGGACACTCTATGGCTACACCTTC. It encodes CASSSGTLYGYTF.

This clonotype has ten or more counts. The rearrangement joins TRBV5-5 to TRBJ2-2; D remains ambiguous. CDR1 and CDR2 (germline): SGHKS, YYEKEE (reference sequence). The V end was cut by 4 bases, the J end by 7 bases, with 11 bases between. CDR3 length equals 13 residues. The CDR3 region has the DNA TGTGCCAGCAGCCTGTGGGTGGGCGGGGAGCTGTTTTTT. This encodes CASSLWVGGELFF.

This chain connects TRBV5-1 to TRBJ1-5; D possibly corresponds to TRBD1 (5 bases). The germline CDR1 and CDR2 sequences are SGHRS and YFSETQ. The CDR3 is made up of 13 amino acids. Trimming pared 4 bases from V and 12 bases from J, leaving 17 bases between. The CDR3 DNA follows: TGCGCCAGCAGCCCCGGGGTCGGGGACCACCAGCATTTT. It specifies CASSPGVGDHQHF.

The rearrangement uses TRBV14 and TRBJ1-4, with D possibly being TRBD1 (5 bases). The CDR3 covers 15 residues. Looked up from germline, CDR1 is SGHDN and CDR2 is FVKESK. The ends were cut back, 0 bases at V and 8 bases at J, with 13 bases in the middle. The CDR3 spells CASSQDWGENEKLFF. Written as DNA, the CDR3 is TGTGCCAGCAGCCAAGATTGGGGGGAGAACGAAAAACTGTTTTTT. The full variable domain, rest sourced from reference TRBV14 and TRBJ1-4, is EAGVTQFPSHSVIEKGQTVTLRCDPISGHDNLYWYRRVMGKEIKFLLHFVKESKQDESGMPNNRFLAERTGGTYSTLKVQPAELEDSGVYFCASSQDWGENEKLFFGSGTQLSVL.

The gene calls are TRBV7-9 and TRBJ1-5; the D is unclear. The V and J ends lost 2 bases and 4 bases respectively, with 9 bases between them. The CDR3 has 14 amino acids. Per the germline V gene, CDR1 is SEHNR and CDR2 is FQNEAQ (reference sequence). In DNA form, the CDR3 reads TGTGCCAGCAGCTTAAACGGGAGGAATCAGCCCCAGCATTTT. It translates to CASSLNGRNQPQHF.

This clonotype was seen a few times. The chain is built from TRBV14 and TRBJ2-7, with 7 bases identical to TRBD1. The CDR3 length is 14 residues. The V segment lost 4 bases and the J segment 2 bases; nucleotides outside the gene matches: 5. CDR1 SGHDN and CDR2 FVKESK come from the germline V gene. The CDR3, as DNA: TGTGCCAGCAGCCTACGGGGACAGCCCTACGAGCAGTACTTC. This gives the protein CASSLRGQPYEQYF.

This clonotype was counted only a few times. The chain uses TRBV27 and TRBJ2-1; 8 bases map to TRBD2. This CDR3 has 15 residues. Germline values: CDR1 MNHEY, CDR2 SMNVEV (reference sequence). With 2 bases clipped from V and 8 bases from J, the junction kept 8 bases outside the gene matches. Written as DNA, the CDR3 is TGTGCCAGCAGTTTAGGGACTAGAGGGGACGATGAGCAGTTCTTC. As protein: CASSLGTRGDDEQFF.

The gene calls are TRBV7-3 and TRBJ2-1; D call uncertain. The CDR3 loop spans 16 amino acids. V lost 1 base and J lost 0, with 10 bases in between. Germline assignment: CDR1 SGHTA and CDR2 FQGTGA. For the CDR3, the DNA is TGTGCCAGCAGCTTAATAGAGACGAGCTCCTACAATGAGCAGTTCTTC. It yields the protein CASSLIETSSYNEQFF.

This clonotype was found a few times. The chain carries TRBV27 and TRBJ1-2; no clear D. V was pared by 3 bases and J by 3 bases, with 8 bases between. Germline lookup yields CDR1 MNHEY and CDR2 SMNVEV (reference sequence). The CDR3 has 13 residues. CDR3 DNA sequence: TGTGCCAGCAGTTTTAGGGTGGACTATGGCTACACCTTC. Its protein product is CASSFRVDYGYTF.

In its sample, this clonotype was seen a few times. The chain employs TRBV29-1 and TRBJ1-1; 9 bases are a match to TRBD1. This CDR3 region has 12 residues. The V gene's germline CDR1 is SQVTM and CDR2 ANQGSEA. V shed 8 bases and J 5 bases; nucleotides not matched to a gene: 6. The CDR3 DNA is TGCAGCATAGGACAGGGGAGGACTGAAGCTTTCTTT. Amino acids: CSIGQGRTEAFF.

This clonotype has more than one count but fewer than ten. The chain has TRBV27 and TRBJ2-5; 7 nucleotides agree with TRBD2. Germline assignment: CDR1 MNHEY and CDR2 SMNVEV (reference sequence). The CDR3 sequence is 16 residues long. V shed 5 bases and J 3 bases; nucleotides not matched to a gene: 12. As DNA, the CDR3 is TGTGCCAGCAGTCCCCCAAAGGGGCGGGAGAAAGAGACCCAGTACTTC. This encodes CASSPPKGREKETQYF.